This T cell receptor beta chain was obtained from a study of patients and donors after allogeneic stem cell transplantation. Each CDR3 protein is one row after TCRdb ran MiXCR on the RT-PCR reads. The sample shows about 110,000 distinct CDR3 sequences, 35% of them seen only once. Germline loops: CDR1 LGHNA, CDR2 YSLEER. This CDR3 has 15 amino acids. Deletions cut 0 bases from V and 7 bases from J, with 13 bases between. The gene calls are TRBV4-3 and TRBJ1-5; no clear D gene. Input material: blood, either unsorted or a sorted T cell fraction (not recorded which). This receptor was identified in a human donor who was either an allogeneic HSCT recipient or a stem cell or donor lymphocyte infusion donor (not recorded which). It is not recorded whose cells these are; they may come from a transplant donor. The CDR3 loop is CASSQDRLPSQPQHF. The CDR3 DNA reads as TGCGCCAGCAGCCAAGATCGGCTCCCAAGCCAGCCCCAGCATTTT.